This T cell receptor beta chain was identified during a study of CD8 T cells in Susac syndrome. With random hexamers, reverse transcription was performed on about 0.5 to 1 ug of RNA. It was immunoSEQ multiplex PCR that amplified TCR beta CDR3 across 54 Vbeta and 13 Jbeta. MiXCR was run by TCRdb on the immunoSEQ multiplex PCR reads, yielding one entry per CDR3 protein. The table lists more than 130,000 distinct CDR3 sequences, about 94% of them singletons, with approximately 0.3% in the top ten. Blood CD8+ and CD4+ T cells underwent high-throughput TCR beta sequencing. The control participants were healthy donors, and these controls were matched with respect to both age and sex. FACS enriched CD8+ TEMRA cells, while bulk CD8+ and CD4+ were negatively isolated. The length of the CDR3 is 15 residues. V dropped 0 bases and J dropped 3 bases, with 10 bases sitting between them. Germline CDR1 and CDR2: SGDLS and YYNGEE.

The clonotype was recovered from a human donor in good health. The sample was CD8+ T cells from PBMCs. This chain uses TRBV9 with TRBJ2-1; TRBD2 is a possible D gene (5 bases). CDR3 nucleotides: TGTGCCAGCAGCGTAGACCCACGGGACTACAATGAGCAGTTCTTC. This codes for CASSVDPRDYNEQFF.